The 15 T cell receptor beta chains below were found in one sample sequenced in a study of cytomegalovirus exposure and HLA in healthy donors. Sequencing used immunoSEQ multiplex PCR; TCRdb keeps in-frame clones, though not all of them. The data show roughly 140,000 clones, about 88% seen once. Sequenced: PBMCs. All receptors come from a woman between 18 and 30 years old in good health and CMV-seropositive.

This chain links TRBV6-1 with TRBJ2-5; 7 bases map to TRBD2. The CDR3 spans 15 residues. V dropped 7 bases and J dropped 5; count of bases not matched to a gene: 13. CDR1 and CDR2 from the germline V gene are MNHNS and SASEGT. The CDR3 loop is CASTEWGRALETQYF. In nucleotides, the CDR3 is TGTGCCAGCACCGAGTGGGGGAGGGCCCTGGAGACCCAGTACTTC.

The CDR3: CASSVGGGQMGADTQYF. The CDR3 DNA reads as TGTGCCAGCAGCGTAGGTGGAGGCCAGATGGGCGCAGATACGCAGTATTTT. This chain uses TRBV9 with TRBJ2-3; possible D gene TRBD2, 5 bases. Germline V gene sequence: CDR1 SGDLS, CDR2 YYNGEE. V dropped 0 bases and J dropped 4 bases, with 18 bases sitting between them. This CDR3 contains 17 residues.

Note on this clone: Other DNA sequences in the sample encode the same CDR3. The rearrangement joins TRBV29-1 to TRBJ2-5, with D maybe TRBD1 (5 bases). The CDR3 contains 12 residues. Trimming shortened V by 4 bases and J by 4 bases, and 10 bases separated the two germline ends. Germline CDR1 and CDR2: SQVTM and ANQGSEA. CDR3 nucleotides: TGCAGCGTTGGGCAGGGTGGAGAGACCCAGTACTTC. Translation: CSVGQGGETQYF.

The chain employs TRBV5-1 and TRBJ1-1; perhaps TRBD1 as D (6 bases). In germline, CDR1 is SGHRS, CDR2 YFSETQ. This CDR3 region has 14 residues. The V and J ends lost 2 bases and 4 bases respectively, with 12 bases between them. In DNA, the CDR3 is TGCGCCAGCAGCTTACCCGGGACACGCACTGAAGCTTTCTTT. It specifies CASSLPGTRTEAFF.

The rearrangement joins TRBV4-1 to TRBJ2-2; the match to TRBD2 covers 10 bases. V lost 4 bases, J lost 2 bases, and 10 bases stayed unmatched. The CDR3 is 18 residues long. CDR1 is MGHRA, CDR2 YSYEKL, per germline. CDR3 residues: CASSPRGLAGGNTGELFF. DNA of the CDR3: TGCGCCAGCAGCCCGCGAGGGTTAGCGGGAGGTAACACCGGGGAGCTGTTTTTT.

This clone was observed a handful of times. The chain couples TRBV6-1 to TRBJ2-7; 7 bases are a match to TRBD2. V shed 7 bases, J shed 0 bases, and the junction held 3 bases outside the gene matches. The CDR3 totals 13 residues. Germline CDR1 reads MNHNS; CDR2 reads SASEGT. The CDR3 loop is CASKAGPSYEQYF. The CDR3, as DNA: TGTGCCAGCAAAGCGGGGCCCTCCTACGAGCAGTACTTC.

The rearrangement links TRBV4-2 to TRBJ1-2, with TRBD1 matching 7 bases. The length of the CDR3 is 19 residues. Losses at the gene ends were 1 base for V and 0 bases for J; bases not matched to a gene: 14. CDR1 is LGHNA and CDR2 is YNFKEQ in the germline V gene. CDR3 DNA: TGTGCCAGCAGCCAAGCGGTTGGCGACAGGGTTTACACTAACTATGGCTACACCTTC. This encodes CASSQAVGDRVYTNYGYTF.

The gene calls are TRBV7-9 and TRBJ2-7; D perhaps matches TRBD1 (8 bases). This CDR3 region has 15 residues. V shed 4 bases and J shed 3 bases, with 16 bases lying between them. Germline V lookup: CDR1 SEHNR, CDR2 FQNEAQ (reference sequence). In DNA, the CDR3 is TGTGCCAGCAGCTCACCGGACAGGGAGGGCTACGAGCAGTACTTC. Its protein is CASSSPDREGYEQYF.

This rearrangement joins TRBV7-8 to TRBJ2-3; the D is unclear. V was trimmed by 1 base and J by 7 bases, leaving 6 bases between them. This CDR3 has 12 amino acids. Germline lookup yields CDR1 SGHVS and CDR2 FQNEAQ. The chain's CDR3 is CASSLGPNTQYF. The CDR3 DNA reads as TGTGCCAGCAGCTTAGGGCCGAATACGCAGTATTTT.

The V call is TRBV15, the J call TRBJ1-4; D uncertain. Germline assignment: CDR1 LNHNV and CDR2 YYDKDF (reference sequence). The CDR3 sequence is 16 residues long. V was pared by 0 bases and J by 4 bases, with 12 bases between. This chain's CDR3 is CATSRDHGSDNEKLFF. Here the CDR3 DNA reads TGTGCCACCAGCAGAGATCACGGGTCCGATAATGAAAAACTGTTTTTT. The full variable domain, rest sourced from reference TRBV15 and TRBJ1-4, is DAMVIQNPRYQVTQFGKPVTLSCSQTLNHNVMYWYQQKSSQAPKLLFHYYDKDFNNEADTPDNFQSRRPNTSFCFLDIRSPGLGDTAMYLCATSRDHGSDNEKLFFGSGTQLSVL.

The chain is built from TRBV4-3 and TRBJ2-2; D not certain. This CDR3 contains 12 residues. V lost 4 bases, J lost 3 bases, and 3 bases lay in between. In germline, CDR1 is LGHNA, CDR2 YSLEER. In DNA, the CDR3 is TGCGCCAGCAGCCCATACACCGGGGAGCTGTTTTTT. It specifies CASSPYTGELFF.

CDR3 sequence reads: CASSVAQANTEAFF. As DNA, the CDR3 is TGTGCCAGCAGCGTAGCTCAGGCTAACACTGAAGCTTTCTTT. The genes are TRBV9 and TRBJ1-1, with D hard to call. V was cut by 0 bases and J by 2 bases, with 8 bases left in between. Germline CDR1 SGDLS, CDR2 YYNGEE. The CDR3 spans 14 residues.

Here the CDR3 reads CAISDSEGVRSGNTIYF. The CDR3 bases are TGTGCCATCAGTGACAGTGAAGGAGTACGCTCTGGAAACACCATATATTTT. The rearrangement links TRBV10-3 to TRBJ1-3; D is ambiguous. The V gene lost 3 bases and the J gene lost 0 bases, with 15 bases spanning the gap. The CDR3 runs to 17 residues. From germline, CDR1 is ENHRY and CDR2 SYGVKD.

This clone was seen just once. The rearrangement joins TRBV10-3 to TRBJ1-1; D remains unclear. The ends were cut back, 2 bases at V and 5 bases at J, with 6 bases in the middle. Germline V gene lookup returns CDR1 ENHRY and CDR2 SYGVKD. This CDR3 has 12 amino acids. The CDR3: CAISEPLTEAFF. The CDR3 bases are TGTGCCATCAGTGAGCCCTTAACTGAAGCTTTCTTT.

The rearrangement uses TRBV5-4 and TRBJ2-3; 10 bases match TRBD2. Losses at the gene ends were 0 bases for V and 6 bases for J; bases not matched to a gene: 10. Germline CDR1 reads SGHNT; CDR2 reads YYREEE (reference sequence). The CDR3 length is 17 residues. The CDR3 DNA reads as TGTGCCAGCAGCTTGGCCGGACTAGCGGAGCCCGGGGATACGCAGTATTTT. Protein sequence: CASSLAGLAEPGDTQYF.